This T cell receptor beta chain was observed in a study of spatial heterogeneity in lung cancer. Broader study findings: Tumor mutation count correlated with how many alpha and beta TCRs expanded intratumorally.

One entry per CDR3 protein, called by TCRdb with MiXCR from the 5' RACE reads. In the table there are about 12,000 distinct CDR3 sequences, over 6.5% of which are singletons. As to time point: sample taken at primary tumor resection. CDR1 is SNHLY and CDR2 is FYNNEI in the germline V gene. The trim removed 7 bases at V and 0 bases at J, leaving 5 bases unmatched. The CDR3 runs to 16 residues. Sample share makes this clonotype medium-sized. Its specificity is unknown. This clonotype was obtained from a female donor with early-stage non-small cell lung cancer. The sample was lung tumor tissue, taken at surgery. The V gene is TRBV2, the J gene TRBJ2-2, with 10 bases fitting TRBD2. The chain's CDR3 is CASNRGLATNTGELFF. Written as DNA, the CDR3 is TGTGCCAGCAACCGGGGACTAGCGACGAACACCGGGGAGCTGTTTTTT.